The T cell receptor (beta chain) under discussion was sequenced for a study of post-analysis software for immune sequencing data. The CDR3 runs to 17 residues. Germline assignment: CDR1 DFQATT and CDR2 SNEGSKA (reference sequence). Tagging with unique molecular identifiers was a feature of the TCR beta cDNA libraries. TCRdb used MiXCR to reprocess the PCR reads, holding one entry per CDR3 protein. In the table there are about 770,000 distinct CDR3 sequences, approximately 44% of which are singletons. Worth noting for this clonotype: The antigen remains unidentified.

General observations from the study: Diversity measured as normalized Chao1 was significantly lower in multiple sclerosis patients than in controls. About 5 TRBV segments were significantly more frequent in patients than in controls. TRBV5-6, TRBV5-1 and TRBV20-1 were among these segments.

This clonotype was sampled from a girl under 18 with multiple sclerosis. The rearrangement links TRBV20-1 to TRBJ2-7, with TRBD2 matching over 11 bases. Judging by the DNA end, TRBJ2-5 fits better; the J call may be wrong. Sequenced material: blood. This CDR3 is CSASSQSSGRVEETQYF. The DNA of the CDR3 is TGCAGTGCTAGCAGCCAGAGTAGCGGGAGGGTCGAAGAGACCCAGTACTTC.